Listed below are T cell receptor beta chains from one sample, sequenced in a study of CD8 T cells in ankylosing spondylitis. Each CDR3 protein is one row after TCRdb ran MiXCR on the 5' RACE reads. The sample includes 200,000 or so distinct CDR3 sequences, roughly 20% of them seen just once. The material sequenced was blood, either unsorted or a sorted T cell fraction (not recorded which). These receptors all stem from a male donor aged 10-29 years with ankylosing spondylitis or in good health (not recorded which). The CDR3 runs from the conserved cysteine through the conserved F or W. The D gene is left open where the match is weak. Clone size is given for some rows only: seen once, a few or many times, or a class if the clone is expanded.

V gene	clone size	J gene	D gene	CDR3 protein	CDR3 DNA
TRBV6-5	.	TRBJ2-5	TRBD2	CASSYWREGSETQYF	TGTGCCAGCAGTTACTGGCGGGAGGGCTCCGAGACCCAGTACTTC
TRBV2	many	TRBJ2-7	.	CASRRESSYEQYF	TGTGCCAGCAGGAGGGAAAGCTCCTACGAGCAGTACTTC
TRBV25-1	many	TRBJ1-1	TRBD1	CASSSPRDRGSNTEAFF	TGTGCCAGCAGTTCCCCGAGGGACAGGGGATCGAACACTGAAGCTTTCTTT
TRBV20-1	many	TRBJ2-2	.	CSARNTGTGELFF	TGCAGTGCTCGTAACACCGGCACCGGGGAGCTGTTTTTT
TRBV5-1	many	TRBJ1-3	TRBD1	CASSVTGTGNTIYF	TGCGCCAGCAGCGTGACAGGGACTGGAAACACCATATATTTT
TRBV10-3	many	TRBJ2-7	TRBD2	CASSAGGTYEQYF	TGTGCCTCCTCAGCGGGAGGCACCTACGAGCAGTACTTC
TRBV20-1	once	TRBJ2-1	.	CSARLGNEQFF	TGCAGTGCTAGACTCGGCAATGAGCAGTTCTTC
TRBV20-1	.	TRBJ2-1	TRBD1	CSARDRQGSYNEQFF	TGCAGTGCTAGAGATCGACAGGGGTCCTACAATGAGCAGTTCTTC
TRBV3-1	many	TRBJ2-7	TRBD1	CASSPWDRVYEQYF	TGTGCCAGCAGCCCCTGGGACAGGGTTTACGAGCAGTACTTC
TRBV9	many	TRBJ2-5	.	CASSTRVVSETQYF	TGTGCCAGCAGCACTCGAGTGGTTTCGGAGACCCAGTACTTC
TRBV29-1	many	TRBJ2-1	.	CQGGFDNEQFF	TGCCAGGGGGGTTTTGACAATGAGCAGTTCTTC
TRBV20-1	many	TRBJ2-7	.	CSARDSISYEQYF	TGCAGTGCTAGAGACAGCATCTCCTACGAGCAGTACTTC
TRBV5-1	many	TRBJ2-3	.	CASSASWAGLGTDTQYF	TGCGCCAGCAGCGCCTCATGGGCGGGACTCGGCACAGATACGCAGTATTTT
TRBV7-2	many	TRBJ2-1	.	CASSQDSNTGRFF	TGTGCCAGCAGCCAGGACTCAAACACAGGTCGGTTCTTC